This T cell receptor (beta chain) derives from a study of cytomegalovirus exposure and HLA in healthy donors. For this clone: Antigen specificity is unknown.

Use of 60 Vbeta and 13 Jbeta primers characterized the PCR. Here immunoSEQ multiplex PCR was the method, and the copy in TCRdb shows in-frame clones only, minus some. The sample holds around 100,000 clones, 65% to 80% seen once. General observations from the study: Later work showed greater clonal expansion in HLA-associated TCR beta chains than in equally common others. The study labeled more than 150 TCR beta chains cytomegalovirus-associated.

The TCR sequence derives from a female donor in good health and CMV-seropositive. The specimen sequenced was PBMCs.

CDR3 in DNA: TGTGCCATCAGCCCTAGCGGATCGGATGAGCAGTTCTTC. This gives the protein CAISPSGSDEQFF. The V and J genes are TRBV10-3 and TRBJ2-1, with 7 bases lining up with TRBD2. CDR1 and CDR2 (germline): ENHRY, SYGVKD. The CDR3 sequence is 13 residues long. Trimming took 6 bases from V and 8 from J; bases not matched to a gene: 7.